Listed here are 11 T cell receptor beta chains from one sample, sequenced in a study of metastatic and nonmetastatic thyroid tumors. TCRdb re-analyzed the PCR reads through MiXCR. The data show some 18,000 clones, more than 30% seen once. Nobody among the patients had been given any treatment before thyroid surgery. Sequencing was done on a sample of tumor tissue. Source of these receptors: a female donor with papillary thyroid cancer or a benign thyroid nodule (not recorded which). Some clones in this sample may be carry-over from other donors' samples.

J is TRBJ2-2 and V is TRBV28; 8 nucleotides line up with TRBD2. Germline V gene sequence: CDR1 MDHEN, CDR2 SYDVKM. The CDR3 covers 15 residues. J was trimmed by 2 bases and V by 8 bases; bases with no gene match: 7. DNA of the CDR3: TGTGCCAGCGGTACAGGACTAGCCAACACCGGGGAGCTGTTTTTT. Its translation is CASGTGLANTGELFF.

The gene calls are TRBV20-1 and TRBJ1-2, with 9 bases lining up with TRBD1. CDR1 is DFQATT and CDR2 is SNEGSKA in the germline V gene (reference sequence). V dropped 2 bases and J dropped 10; count of bases not matched to a gene: 11. The CDR3 contains 14 residues. The CDR3 is CSARPGQGVDDYTF. In nucleotides, the CDR3 is TGCAGTGCTAGACCGGGACAGGGAGTGGATGACTACACCTTC.

The chain carries TRBV28 and TRBJ2-7, with 15 bases identical to TRBD2. Germline V gene sequence: CDR1 MDHEN, CDR2 SYDVKM. This CDR3 comprises 20 residues. V shed 1 base and J 5 bases; nucleotides not matched to a gene: 15. CDR3 nucleotides: TGTGCCAGCAGTTTATCCCTTGGACTAGCGGGGGGGTCTGATTTGGACGAGCAGTACTTC. Its protein is CASSLSLGLAGGSDLDEQYF.

CDR3 sequence reads: CASSLDRRGRETEAFF. The CDR3 DNA sequence: TGTGCCAGCAGCTTAGATCGTCGGGGGCGTGAGACTGAAGCTTTCTTT. The V call is TRBV11-2, the J call TRBJ1-1, with D possibly TRBD1 on 6 matching bases. Germline V CDR1 and CDR2: SGHAT, FQNNGV. The CDR3 totals 16 residues. V was clipped by 0 bases and J by 5 bases, with 16 bases between them.

The chain recombines TRBV7-2 with TRBJ2-7; 7 positions agree with TRBD1. The CDR3 is 15 residues long. After removal of 5 bases from V and 4 bases from J, the junction contained 11 bases not matched to a gene. Germline V gives CDR1 SGHTA, CDR2 FQGNSA. CDR3: CASSRERGQTYEQYF. The DNA of the CDR3 is TGTGCCAGCAGCCGTGAGAGGGGACAGACATACGAGCAGTACTTC.

V and J are TRBV4-2 and TRBJ2-1, with TRBD1 matching over 9 bases. V gave up 2 bases and J gave up 4 bases; unmatched junction bases: 9. The CDR3 runs 17 residues. Germline CDR1 and CDR2: LGHNA and YNFKEQ. The CDR3 DNA follows: TGTGCCAGCAGCCAATTATCCTCCGGGACAGGGTACAATGAGCAGTTCTTC. Encoded protein: CASSQLSSGTGYNEQFF.

In the case of this clone: One end of the junction is discordant with germline, which a read error may explain. V usage is TRBV6-2 or TRBV6-3 and J usage is TRBJ2-5, with D perhaps TRBD1 or TRBD2 (5 bases each). The CDR3 extends over 14 amino acids. The germline V gene encodes CDR1 MNHEY and CDR2 SVGEGT. The CDR3 DNA reads TGTGCCAGCGGACACTGGACTGGGCAAGAGAACCAGTACTTC. This translates into CASGHWTGQENQYF.

CDR3 region: CASSRIAGVGNEQFF. Here the CDR3 DNA reads TGTGCCAGCAGCCGAATAGCGGGAGTTGGCAATGAGCAGTTCTTC. The V call is TRBV11-2, the J call TRBJ2-1, with 9 bases that match TRBD2. The junction had 8 bases not matched to a gene; V was cut back by 5 bases and J by 6 bases. CDR3 size: 15 residues. CDR1 is SGHAT and CDR2 is FQNNGV in the germline V gene.

Ten or more counts support this clone. This chain links TRBV15 with TRBJ2-1; D is possibly TRBD2 (5 bases). The V end lost 1 base, the J end lost 6 bases, and 10 bases lay between the germline ends. The CDR3 runs to 14 residues. From germline, CDR1 is LNHNV and CDR2 YYDKDF (reference sequence). Here the CDR3 reads CATSRGRGGNEQFF. CDR3 in DNA: TGTGCCACCAGCAGAGGCCGGGGTGGCAATGAGCAGTTCTTC.

The genes are TRBV19 and TRBJ1-1; D remains ambiguous. Per the germline V gene, CDR1 is LNHDA and CDR2 is SQIVND (reference sequence). The length of the CDR3 is 12 residues. V shed 3 bases and J shed 8 bases, with 10 bases lying between them. CDR3 in DNA: TGTGCCAGTAGTATTGGGGTCCGGGAAGCTTTCTTT. Its translation is CASSIGVREAFF.

The chain has TRBV10-2 and TRBJ2-7; 8 bases fit TRBD2. The V gene's germline CDR1 is WSHSY and CDR2 SAAADI. The V segment lost 8 bases and the J segment 5 bases; nucleotides outside the gene matches: 5. The CDR3 totals 12 residues. CDR3 sequence: CASRGGFNEQYF. The CDR3, as DNA: TGCGCCAGCCGGGGGGGTTTCAACGAGCAGTACTTC.